This TCR beta chain was captured in a study of PD-L1 blockade in urothelial cancer. The wider study: About 90% of the 29 patients were males with bladder-origin urothelial cancer. Anywhere from 0 to 3 prior chemotherapy regimens had been received by patients. Study conclusions and caveats: A pretreatment blood TCR clonality that fell below the median predicted better progression-free and overall survival.

Clones were sequenced by immunoSEQ multiplex PCR, and TCRdb holds only the in-frame ones, with some missing. The repertoire holds 60,000 to 75,000 clones, with 84% as singletons. Germline V gives CDR1 MDHEN, CDR2 SYDVKM. This CDR3 contains 16 residues. V was clipped by 7 bases and J by 4 bases, with 19 bases between them. Time point of the sample: pretreatment peripheral blood. Each patient contributed between 1 and 8 total time points of blood mononuclear cells, pretreatment and during treatment. Details on this clone: No antigen is known for it.

The sample was PBMCs, taken around atezolizumab (anti-PD-L1) treatment. The chain uses TRBV28 and TRBJ1-4; no clear D gene. The sequence derives from a woman aged 65 to 85 with urothelial cancer. The CDR3 bases are TGTGCCAGCAATGCCCAAAGTGCGAGCTATAATGAAAAACTGTTTTTT. Encoded protein: CASNAQSASYNEKLFF.